The subject of this entry is one TCR beta chain. The antigen is undetermined. Its ends do not fully match the called genes, so a read error is possible. This sample is drawn from a study of regulatory T cells in long-lasting Graves disease. Findings of the study overall: Repertoires from persistent disease leaned toward TRBV28, TRBJ1-2 and TRBJ2-5. With a few thousand shared public clonotypes, persistent patients exceeded new patients, who shared just over 950. TCR diversity was lower in persistent Graves' patients (versus newly diagnosed ones).

Time point of the sample: persistent/refractory GD, antithyroid drugs over 5 years with positive TRAb. TCR sequences were obtained from RNA taken from PBMCs. Into tubes containing EDTA, nine milliliters of peripheral blood were drawn. Combining iRepertoire HTBI primers with Arm-PCR of CDR3 regions, the authors built TCR beta libraries. TCRdb re-called the multiplex PCR reads with MiXCR, one entry per CDR3 protein. The sample records roughly 430,000 distinct CDR3 sequences, roughly a fifth being singletons. The V gene's germline CDR1 is DFQATT and CDR2 SNEGSKA (reference sequence). The CDR3 is 14 residues long.

The sequencing used peripheral blood mononuclear cells (PBMCs), collected when the disease was refractory, from a patient treated with antithyroid drugs. The chain joins TRBV20-1 to TRBJ1-5; maybe TRBD1 (5 bases). The TCR was taken from a female donor with Graves disease. Here the CDR3 reads CSARPGPSHQPQHF. For the CDR3, the DNA is TGCAGTGCCCGCCCGGGACCTAGCCATCAGCCCCAGCATTTT.